What follows describes a single T cell receptor beta chain. This CDR3 is built from 13 residues. Germline V lookup: CDR1 SGHAT, CDR2 FQDESV (reference sequence). Trimming stripped 1 base from V and 6 bases from J, with 9 bases between. Produced via immunoSEQ multiplex PCR; TCRdb's table is partial and in-frame only. The sample gives just over 50,000 clones, 94% of which show up once; just under 0.6% is in the top ten. The data originate from a study of T cell changes during pregnancy in multiple sclerosis. This receptor was identified in a female donor with multiple sclerosis, enrolled in a pregnancy study. The V gene is TRBV11-1, the J gene TRBJ1-1; D is unclear. Sequencing used CD4+ T cells from peripheral blood mononuclear cells, obtained in the second trimester of pregnancy. The CDR3 sequence: CASSLGGLAEAFF. CDR3 sequence (DNA): TGTGCCAGCAGCTTAGGAGGCCTCGCTGAAGCTTTCTTT.